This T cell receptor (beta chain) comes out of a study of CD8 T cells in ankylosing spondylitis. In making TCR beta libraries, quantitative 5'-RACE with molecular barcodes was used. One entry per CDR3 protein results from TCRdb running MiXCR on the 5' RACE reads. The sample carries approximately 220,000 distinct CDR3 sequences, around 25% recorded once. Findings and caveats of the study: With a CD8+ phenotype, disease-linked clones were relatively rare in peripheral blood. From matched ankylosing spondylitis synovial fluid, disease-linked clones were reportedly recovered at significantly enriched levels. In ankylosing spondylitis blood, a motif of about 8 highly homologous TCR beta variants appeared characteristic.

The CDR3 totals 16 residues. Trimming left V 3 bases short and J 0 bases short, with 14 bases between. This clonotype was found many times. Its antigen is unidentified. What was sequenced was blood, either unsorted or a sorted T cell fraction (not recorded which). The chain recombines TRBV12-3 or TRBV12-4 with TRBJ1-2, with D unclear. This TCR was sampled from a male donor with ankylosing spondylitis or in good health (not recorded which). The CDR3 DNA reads TGTGCCAGCAGTTTGGATCCCGAAACCGCTAACTATGGCTACACCTTC. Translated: CASSLDPETANYGYTF.